This T cell receptor (beta chain) stems from a study of blood T cell repertoires in COVID-19. Study details: Both acute and convalescent COVID-19 samples were obtained from the United States, Italy and Spain. The cDNA or gDNA used as material had been derived from T cells, B-cell-depleted T cells, or PBMCs.

The V end was cut by 2 bases, the J end by 6 bases, with 12 bases between. CDR3 length equals 14 residues. Germline CDR1 and CDR2: SGHNT and YYREEE (reference sequence). In the source study's methods: Nucleated cell number was recorded as an estimate derived from reference gene primer amplification. Method: immunoSEQ multiplex PCR; TCRdb's copy keeps in-frame clones and lacks some. V, J and clone size are taken as reported in that table, and D and trimming were inferred from the DNA itself. The sample lists about 100,000 clones, 90% to 95% occurring once. The sequenced sample consisted of peripheral blood. This chain connects TRBV5-4 to TRBJ2-4, with a tentative D call TRBD2 (6 bases). The receptor comes from a man aged 60-69 years with acute or convalescent COVID-19. Here the CDR3 DNA reads TGTGCCAGCAGCTTAGGAGGGGTTGGAAACATTCAGTACTTC. Its translation: CASSLGGVGNIQYF. The variable domain in full, with the rest retrieved from reference TRBV5-4 and TRBJ2-4, is ETGVTQSPTHLIKTRGQQVTLRCSSQSGHNTVSWYQQALGQGPQFIFQYYREEENGRGNFPPRFSGLQFPNYSSELNVNALELDDSALYLCASSLGGVGNIQYFGAGTRLSVL.